This paragraph covers one TCR beta chain sequence. Assay: immunoSEQ multiplex PCR; the TCRdb copy retains only in-frame clones and omits some. Of approximately 150,000 clones detected, about 90% appear once; the ten largest clones hold 1.5%. This specimen belongs to a study of blood T cell repertoires in COVID-19. Whole-study context: From T cells, B-cell-depleted T cells, or PBMCs came the material, which was cDNA or gDNA.

Trimming took 2 bases from V and 2 from J, leaving 10 bases between them. Germline CDR1 is SGHRS and CDR2 is YFSETQ. This CDR3 comprises 14 residues. Material for sequencing was peripheral blood. This chain links TRBV5-1 with TRBJ2-5; TRBD2 might be the D (5 bases). The receptor's source is a woman in her sixties or seventies with acute or convalescent COVID-19. DNA of the CDR3: TGCGCCAGCAGCTTCGGGGTCCAACAAGAGACCCAGTACTTC. Its protein product is CASSFGVQQETQYF.